This T cell receptor (beta chain) was identified during a study of cytomegalovirus exposure and HLA in healthy donors. The primer mix had 60 Vbeta and 13 Jbeta primers. Measured with immunoSEQ multiplex PCR; TCRdb has only the in-frame clones, and not every one. The repertoire has 150,000 to 190,000 clones, around 72% of them found once; the top ten carry over 1.3%. Study-wide results and limits: In a later analysis, V- and J-gene trimming of beta chains associated with a DCLRE1C missense variant, replicated independently.

A few counts support this clone. The antigen is undetermined. V gave up 3 bases and J gave up 6 bases; unmatched junction bases: 12. This CDR3 has 16 residues. CDR1 and CDR2 from the germline V gene are SGDLS and YYNGEE. The chain carries TRBV9 and TRBJ2-7; TRBD1 matches at 10 bases. Source material: PBMCs. The sequence derives from a man aged 18 to 35 in good health and CMV-seronegative. The CDR3 region is CASSAGQGDTQGEQYF. The DNA of the CDR3 is TGTGCCAGCAGCGCTGGACAGGGGGATACACAGGGCGAGCAGTACTTC. Drawing the rest from reference TRBV9 and TRBJ2-7, the complete variable domain is DSGVTQTPKHLITATGQRVTLRCSPRSGDLSVYWYQQSLDQGLQFLIQYYNGEERAKGNILERFSAQQFPDLHSELNLSSLELGDSALYFCASSAGQGDTQGEQYFGPGTRLTVT.